Listed below are T cell receptor beta chains from one sample, sequenced in a study of cytomegalovirus exposure and HLA in healthy donors. Repertoires were generated with immunoSEQ multiplex PCR, while TCRdb's copy carries only in-frame clones and drops some. Here the sample spans 95,000 to 150,000 clones, 60% to 85% being singletons. The sample taken for sequencing was PBMCs. The receptors here all came from a female donor in good health and CMV-seronegative. The CDR3 runs from the conserved cysteine through the conserved F or W. The order of the fields is V gene, D gene, J gene, clone size, CDR3 protein, CDR3 DNA. A D gene is named only where the DNA matches it firmly. The size of a clone is reported for some rows only, either as once, few or many, or as a class for expanded clones.

V gene: TRBV7-3; D gene: -; J gene: TRBJ2-1; clone size: -; CDR3 protein: CASSSDRGSYNEQFF; CDR3 DNA: TGTGCCAGCAGCTCAGATCGGGGTTCCTACAATGAGCAGTTCTTC
V gene: TRBV15; D gene: TRBD2; J gene: TRBJ2-3; clone size: -; CDR3 protein: CATSTSGGLAGWDTQYF; CDR3 DNA: TGTGCCACCAGCACCAGTGGAGGACTAGCGGGATGGGATACGCAGTATTTT
V gene: TRBV11-3; D gene: -; J gene: TRBJ1-1; clone size: -; CDR3 protein: CASSLGLEGEAFF; CDR3 DNA: TGTGCCAGCAGCTTAGGCCTAGAGGGTGAAGCTTTCTTT
V gene: TRBV7-8; D gene: TRBD2; J gene: TRBJ2-7; clone size: -; CDR3 protein: CASRGAGGGYEQYF; CDR3 DNA: TGTGCCAGCAGGGGGGCGGGAGGGGGCTACGAGCAGTACTTC
V gene: TRBV19; D gene: -; J gene: TRBJ1-5; clone size: -; CDR3 protein: CASSEVAYNQPQHF; CDR3 DNA: TGTGCCAGTAGTGAAGTGGCTTACAATCAGCCCCAGCATTTT
V gene: TRBV11-2; D gene: -; J gene: TRBJ1-2; clone size: -; CDR3 protein: CASSLRQESNYGYTF; CDR3 DNA: TGTGCCAGCAGCCTTAGACAGGAATCTAACTATGGCTACACCTTC
V gene: TRBV7-9; D gene: TRBD1; J gene: TRBJ2-7; clone size: once; CDR3 protein: CSSSNGQGGYEQYF; CDR3 DNA: TGTTCCAGCAGCAACGGACAGGGGGGCTACGAGCAGTACTTC
V gene: TRBV5-1; D gene: -; J gene: TRBJ1-1; clone size: -; CDR3 protein: CASSLTGYTEAFF; CDR3 DNA: TGCGCCAGCAGCTTGACAGGGTACACTGAAGCTTTCTTT
V gene: TRBV30; D gene: -; J gene: TRBJ1-2; clone size: -; CDR3 protein: CAWSSLRNYGYTF; CDR3 DNA: TGTGCCTGGAGTTCTTTGAGGAACTATGGCTACACCTTC
V gene: TRBV19; D gene: TRBD2; J gene: TRBJ2-1; clone size: -; CDR3 protein: CASSSTRLASSYNEQFF; CDR3 DNA: TGTGCCAGTAGTTCGACGCGACTAGCCTCCTCCTACAATGAGCAGTTCTTC
V gene: TRBV6-5; D gene: -; J gene: TRBJ1-1; clone size: -; CDR3 protein: CASSLQVNTEAFF; CDR3 DNA: TGTGCCAGCAGTTTACAGGTGAACACTGAAGCTTTCTTT
V gene: TRBV2; D gene: -; J gene: TRBJ1-6; clone size: -; CDR3 protein: CATRVRENSPLHF; CDR3 DNA: TGTGCCACGCGAGTAAGAGAGAATTCACCCCTCCACTTT
V gene: TRBV18; D gene: -; J gene: TRBJ2-7; clone size: -; CDR3 protein: CASSTTRDEQYF; CDR3 DNA: TGTGCCAGCTCGACGACACGCGACGAGCAGTACTTC
V gene: TRBV7-8; D gene: TRBD1; J gene: TRBJ1-1; clone size: few; CDR3 protein: CASSFDRVPFF; CDR3 DNA: TGTGCCAGCAGCTTTGACAGGGTACCTTTCTTT
V gene: TRBV5-6; D gene: TRBD2; J gene: TRBJ2-5; clone size: few; CDR3 protein: CASSSMTSGVQETQYF; CDR3 DNA: TGTGCCAGCAGCTCCATGACTAGCGGGGTGCAAGAGACCCAGTACTTC
V gene: TRBV25-1; D gene: -; J gene: TRBJ2-4; clone size: few; CDR3 protein: CASSLGLPEDIQYF; CDR3 DNA: TGTGCCAGCAGCCTGGGACTTCCTGAGGACATTCAGTACTTC
V gene: TRBV18; D gene: TRBD1; J gene: TRBJ2-2; clone size: -; CDR3 protein: CASSLTGGYTGELFF; CDR3 DNA: TGTGCCAGCTCCCTGACAGGGGGCTACACCGGGGAGCTGTTTTTT
V gene: TRBV5-6; D gene: TRBD1; J gene: TRBJ1-3; clone size: -; CDR3 protein: CASSLGTGAIYF; CDR3 DNA: TGTGCCAGCAGCTTGGGGACAGGGGCCATATATTTT
V gene: TRBV6-1; D gene: -; J gene: TRBJ2-3; clone size: -; CDR3 protein: CASSSRDTTTDTQYF; CDR3 DNA: TGTGCCAGCAGTTCCCGGGACACTACCACAGATACGCAGTATTTT
V gene: TRBV19; D gene: TRBD2; J gene: TRBJ2-1; clone size: -; CDR3 protein: CASTSGVNEQFF; CDR3 DNA: TGTGCCAGTACTAGCGGCGTCAATGAGCAGTTCTTC
V gene: TRBV9; D gene: TRBD2; J gene: TRBJ2-1; clone size: -; CDR3 protein: CASSVEGRGAYNEQFF; CDR3 DNA: TGTGCCAGCAGCGTAGAGGGGAGGGGTGCGTACAATGAGCAGTTCTTC
V gene: TRBV28; D gene: -; J gene: TRBJ1-2; clone size: -; CDR3 protein: CASSSNSIGGRGYTF; CDR3 DNA: TGTGCCAGCAGCAGTAACAGTATCGGGGGGCGAGGCTACACCTTC
V gene: TRBV7-8; D gene: TRBD2; J gene: TRBJ2-2; clone size: -; CDR3 protein: CASSLLAGVGTGELFF; CDR3 DNA: TGTGCCAGCAGCTTACTAGCGGGAGTCGGCACCGGGGAGCTGTTTTTT
V gene: TRBV9; D gene: TRBD1; J gene: TRBJ2-1; clone size: -; CDR3 protein: CASSVWTGNEQFF; CDR3 DNA: TGTGCCAGCAGCGTATGGACAGGGAATGAGCAGTTCTTC